This T cell receptor (beta chain) was identified during a study of blood T cells in healthy people across ages. Study-wide results and limits: PBMCs were not sorted, which prevented a conclusive comparison of naive versus antigen-experienced cells. Higher diversity, along with more naive CD4+ cells, distinguished long-lived donors from aged donors.

In terms of origin and age, donors were healthy Caucasian individuals from Russia aged about 6 to 90. This clonotype was seen a few times. No antigen is known for it. The second PCR ran about 6 to 11 cycles with a sample-barcoded 5' primer and J-beta primers. Every cDNA was tagged by a template-switch adaptor with 12 random nucleotides. TCRdb fed the 5' RACE reads into MiXCR, producing one record per CDR3 protein. In the table there are some 880,000 distinct CDR3 sequences, roughly 40% of which are singletons. This CDR3 is 15 amino acids long. J gave up 8 bases and V 1 base, and 7 bases lay outside the gene matches. The V gene's germline CDR1 is LGHDT and CDR2 YNNKEL (reference sequence).

The chain recombines TRBV3-1 with TRBJ1-2; 10 nucleotides agree with TRBD1. The sequence derives from a man between 18 and 29 years old in good health. Input material: blood. CDR3 DNA: TGTGCCAGCAGCCAAGGGATCGGGACAGGGGAAGGCTACACCTTC. Translating it yields CASSQGIGTGEGYTF.